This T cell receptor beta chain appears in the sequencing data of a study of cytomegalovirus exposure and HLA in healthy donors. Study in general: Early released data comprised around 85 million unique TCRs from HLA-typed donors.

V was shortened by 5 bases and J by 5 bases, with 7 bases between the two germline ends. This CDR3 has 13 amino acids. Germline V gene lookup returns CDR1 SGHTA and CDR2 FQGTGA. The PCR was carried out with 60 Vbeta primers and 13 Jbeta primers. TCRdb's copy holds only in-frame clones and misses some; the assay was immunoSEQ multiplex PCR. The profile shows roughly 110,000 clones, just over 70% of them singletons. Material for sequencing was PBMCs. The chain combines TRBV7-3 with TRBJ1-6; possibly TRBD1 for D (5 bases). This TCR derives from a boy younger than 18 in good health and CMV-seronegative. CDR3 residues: CASSLRDNSPLHF. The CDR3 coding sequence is TGTGCCAGCAGCCTCAGGGATAATTCACCCCTCCACTTT.